This T cell receptor (beta chain) was recovered during a study of post-analysis software for immune sequencing data. V was clipped by 4 bases and J by 7 bases, with 21 bases between them. This CDR3 is built from 16 residues. The V gene's germline CDR1 is SGDLS and CDR2 YYNGEE. This clonotype has only one observation. Its antigen is unknown. Included in the TCR beta cDNA libraries were unique molecular identifiers. The source material, about 0.95 to 11 million T cells, gave rise to about 460,000 cDNA molecules. Using its own MiXCR run on the PCR reads, TCRdb lists one record per CDR3 protein. The sample lists 820,000 or so distinct CDR3 sequences, approximately 53% occurring once. Study conclusions and caveats: Elevated frequency relative to controls characterized four to six TRBV segments in patients, TRBV5-6, TRBV5-1 and TRBV20-1 among them.

The chain joins TRBV9 to TRBJ2-1; D might be TRBD2 (6 bases). Material: blood. This TCR came from a girl aged 5 to 17 with multiple sclerosis. Here the CDR3 reads CASSPGLTGARNEQFF. The CDR3 bases are TGTGCCAGCAGCCCAGGACTGACGGGAGCGCGGAATGAGCAGTTCTTC.